A selection of T cell receptor beta chains follows, all from one sample in a study of T cell repertoires in cytomegalovirus infection. TCRdb reanalysed the reads using MiXCR and keeps one entry per CDR3 protein. This table holds about 460,000 distinct CDR3 sequences, over 9% found once. Sample: PBMCs. The receptor set was obtained from a human donor in good health (CMV status not recorded). Some clones in this sample may be carry-over from other donors' samples. The CDR3 runs from the conserved cysteine through the conserved F or W. The D gene is left open where the match is weak. Not all rows give a size; the values are once, few, many and, for expanded clones, a class.

cdr3_aa | cdr3_nt | j_call | cdr3_length | clone_size | v_call | d_call
CASSYTRDSTQYF | TGTGCCAGCAGTTACACGCGAGACAGTACGCAGTATTTT | TRBJ2-3 | 13 | few | TRBV6-5 | .
CASSRRDRGDADEQFF | TGTGCCAGCAGCCGCCGGGACAGGGGGGATGCGGATGAGCAGTTCTTC | TRBJ2-1 | 16 | . | TRBV4-2 | TRBD1
CASSAQGFDTGELFF | TGTGCCAGCAGCGCACAGGGGTTCGACACCGGGGAGCTGTTTTTT | TRBJ2-2 | 15 | few | TRBV5-4 | TRBD1
CAGTRTGRYGYTF | TGTGCCGGTACCCGGACAGGGCGGTATGGCTACACCTTC | TRBJ1-2 | 13 | . | TRBV19 | TRBD1
CTRGVHEQFF | TGCACCCGAGGGGTGCATGAGCAGTTCTTC | TRBJ2-1 | 10 | . | TRBV29-1 | .
CASSPRGSGNTIYF | TGTGCCAGCAGCCCGAGAGGGTCTGGAAACACCATATATTTT | TRBJ1-3 | 14 | many | TRBV7-3 | .
CASSPSTTNNEQFF | TGTGCCAGCTCACCATCGACGACTAACAATGAGCAGTTCTTC | TRBJ2-1 | 14 | many | TRBV18 | .
CASRKGQGRLEQFF | TGTGCCAGCAGAAAGGGACAGGGAAGACTTGAGCAGTTCTTC | TRBJ2-1 | 14 | . | TRBV25-1 | TRBD1
CSAPDRDRITEAFF | TGCAGTGCTCCAGACAGGGACAGAATAACTGAAGCTTTCTTT | TRBJ1-1 | 14 | . | TRBV20-1 | TRBD1
CASSYRGLGANVLTF | TGTGCCAGCAGTTACAGGGGCCTCGGGGCCAACGTCCTGACTTTC | TRBJ2-6 | 15 | many | TRBV27 | TRBD1
CASSRRGGEETQYF | TGCGCCAGCAGCCGCAGGGGCGGAGAGGAGACCCAGTACTTC | TRBJ2-5 | 14 | few | TRBV5-1 | .
CSAGDYEQFF | TGCAGCGCTGGGGACTATGAGCAGTTCTTC | TRBJ2-1 | 10 | . | TRBV29-1 | .
CAWSGQGLNTEAFF | TGTGCCTGGAGTGGACAGGGACTGAACACTGAAGCTTTCTTT | TRBJ1-1 | 14 | . | TRBV30 | TRBD1
CASSSLRRDRGGETQYF | TGTGCCAGCAGCTCACTCCGCCGGGACAGGGGGGGAGAGACCCAGTACTTC | TRBJ2-5 | 17 | . | TRBV11-2 | TRBD1
CSARGRGGALDTQYF | TGCAGTGCTAGAGGCCGGGGGGGGGCCTTAGATACGCAGTATTTT | TRBJ2-3 | 15 | . | TRBV20-1 | TRBD2
CSVAPLAGGPKQFF | TGCAGCGTTGCGCCTCTAGCGGGGGGGCCTAAGCAGTTCTTC | TRBJ2-1 | 14 | many | TRBV29-1 | TRBD2
CATSDAREPYNEQFF | TGTGCCACCAGTGATGCCAGGGAGCCCTACAATGAGCAGTTCTTC | TRBJ2-1 | 15 | few | TRBV24-1 | .
CASVQQGFGNTIYF | TGTGCCAGCGTCCAACAGGGATTCGGAAACACCATATATTTT | TRBJ1-3 | 14 | few | TRBV3-1 | .
CASSLVGEANTGELFF | TGTGCCAGCAGCTTAGTGGGGGAAGCGAACACCGGGGAGCTGTTTTTT | TRBJ2-2 | 16 | many | TRBV11-2 | .
CSASFRGGRTEAFF | TGCAGTGCTAGCTTCAGAGGGGGAAGGACTGAAGCTTTCTTT | TRBJ1-1 | 14 | . | TRBV20-1 | .
CATSRDQDEKLFF | TGTGCCACCAGCAGAGATCAGGATGAAAAACTGTTTTTT | TRBJ1-4 | 13 | . | TRBV15 | .
CASTLRTEAFF | TGTGCCAGTACCTTACGGACTGAAGCTTTCTTT | TRBJ1-1 | 11 | . | TRBV19 | .
CASSAEREVYTGELFF | TGTGCCAGCAGCGCCGAGCGGGAAGTTTACACCGGGGAGCTGTTTTTT | TRBJ2-2 | 16 | . | TRBV5-6 | TRBD2
CAISEGPVTEAFF | TGTGCCATCAGTGAGGGACCGGTCACTGAAGCTTTCTTT | TRBJ1-1 | 13 | few | TRBV10-3 | .
CASSPNIVVEETQYF | TGTGCCAGCTCACCAAATATAGTGGTGGAGGAGACCCAGTACTTC | TRBJ2-5 | 15 | . | TRBV18 | .
CSAGGLADTYEQYF | TGCAGTGCTGGGGGACTAGCGGACACCTACGAGCAGTACTTC | TRBJ2-7 | 14 | . | TRBV20-1 | TRBD2
CASSTPDRGRAQETQYF | TGTGCCAGCAGCACCCCGGACAGGGGGCGCGCACAAGAGACCCAGTACTTC | TRBJ2-5 | 17 | many | TRBV7-6 | TRBD1
CASSFGHQETQYF | TGTGCCAGCAGCTTCGGACATCAAGAGACCCAGTACTTC | TRBJ2-5 | 13 | many | TRBV7-8 | .
CSASGAGDEQYF | TGCAGTGCTTCCGGGGCCGGAGACGAGCAGTACTTC | TRBJ2-7 | 12 | . | TRBV20-1 | .
CASSSPRIPDTQYF | TGTGCCAGCAGTTCCCCTAGAATCCCAGATACGCAGTATTTT | TRBJ2-3 | 14 | . | TRBV6-6 | .
CASSLGTGDEQFF | TGTGCCAGCAGTTTAGGGACAGGGGATGAGCAGTTCTTC | TRBJ2-1 | 13 | many | TRBV12-3/TRBV12-4 | TRBD1
CATSDQMGTSTDTQYF | TGTGCCACCAGTGACCAGATGGGGACTAGCACAGATACGCAGTATTTT | TRBJ2-3 | 16 | . | TRBV24-1 | .
CASSLSVLDRQETQYF | TGTGCCAGCAGTTTATCAGTCCTGGACAGACAAGAGACCCAGTACTTC | TRBJ2-5 | 16 | many | TRBV28 | .
CASSSTGNGLAGSLTDTQYF | TGTGCCAGCAGCTCAACAGGGAACGGACTAGCGGGCTCCCTGACAGATACGCAGTATTTT | TRBJ2-3 | 20 | few | TRBV5-6 | TRBD2
CASSPPADTYEQYF | TGTGCCAGCTCACCACCGGCGGATACCTACGAGCAGTACTTC | TRBJ2-7 | 14 | . | TRBV18 | .
CASSSGQGTDTQYF | TGCGCCAGCAGCTCGGGACAGGGAACAGATACGCAGTATTTT | TRBJ2-3 | 14 | many | TRBV5-1 | TRBD1
CASSFAVRKGRYTEAFF | TGCGCCAGCAGCTTCGCAGTGAGGAAGGGGCGCTACACTGAAGCTTTCTTT | TRBJ1-1 | 17 | . | TRBV5-1 | .
CASSPPGWVSEQPQHF | TGTGCCAGCTCACCACCGGGGTGGGTATCAGAACAGCCCCAGCATTTT | TRBJ1-5 | 16 | many | TRBV18 | .
CASSLWREGRNEQFF | TGTGCCAGCAGTTTATGGCGGGAGGGCCGAAATGAGCAGTTCTTC | TRBJ2-1 | 15 | many | TRBV12-3/TRBV12-4 | TRBD2
CASSAQGTGNTGELFF | TGTGCCAGCAGTGCTCAGGGCACCGGGAACACCGGGGAGCTGTTTTTT | TRBJ2-2 | 16 | many | TRBV6-4 | .
CASSRRSLNGEQYF | TGTGCCAGCAGCCGAAGGAGCCTGAACGGCGAGCAGTACTTC | TRBJ2-7 | 14 | . | TRBV9 | .
CASSAGHRNQPQHF | TGTGCCAGCAGTGCAGGACACCGCAATCAGCCCCAGCATTTT | TRBJ1-5 | 14 | many | TRBV2 | .
CASSLEYNSPFHF | TGTGCCAGCAGCTTAGAGTATAATTCACCCTTCCACTTT | TRBJ1-6 | 13 | . | TRBV7-2 | .
CAVPGPTYDEQYF | TGTGCCGTCCCAGGGCCAACCTACGACGAGCAGTACTTC | TRBJ2-7 | 13 | . | TRBV28 | .
CASSARHLSGNTIYF | TGTGCCAGCAGTGCAAGGCACCTCTCTGGAAACACCATATATTTT | TRBJ1-3 | 15 | . | TRBV28 | .
CAIRGGRDDTEAFF | TGTGCCATCAGAGGGGGGAGGGACGACACTGAAGCTTTCTTT | TRBJ1-1 | 14 | few | TRBV10-3 | .
CASSFSGGGEQFF | TGTGCCAGCAGCTTTAGCGGGGGGGGGGAGCAGTTCTTC | TRBJ2-1 | 13 | many | TRBV7-2 | TRBD2
CASSFGTGGTQPQHF | TGTGCCAGCAGTTTTGGGACAGGGGGCACTCAGCCCCAGCATTTT | TRBJ1-5 | 15 | many | TRBV12-3/TRBV12-4 | TRBD1
CASSPANRHLFNEQFF | TGCGCCAGCAGCCCGGCTAACAGGCACCTATTCAATGAGCAGTTCTTC | TRBJ2-1 | 16 | many | TRBV4-1 | .
CASSLVGNYEQYF | TGTGCCAGCAGCTTAGTTGGGAACTACGAGCAGTACTTC | TRBJ2-7 | 13 | many | TRBV7-8 | .
CASSQDPPNRASGQPQHF | TGCGCCAGCAGCCAAGATCCCCCGAATAGGGCGAGTGGTCAGCCCCAGCATTTT | TRBJ1-5 | 18 | many | TRBV4-1 | .
CASSPGVEGETQYF | TGTGCCAGCAGCCCAGGGGTGGAGGGAGAGACCCAGTACTTC | TRBJ2-5 | 14 | many | TRBV11-2 | .
CASSLVHSGNTEAFF | TGTGCCAGCAGCTTGGTACACAGCGGTAACACTGAAGCTTTCTTT | TRBJ1-1 | 15 | . | TRBV5-5 | .
CASSLAGVGTDTQYF | TGTGCCAGCAGCCTAGCGGGAGTTGGCACAGATACGCAGTATTTT | TRBJ2-3 | 15 | many | TRBV7-8 | TRBD2
CASSLGGTGSGNTIYF | TGTGCCAGCAGCTTAGGAGGCACAGGGTCTGGAAACACCATATATTTT | TRBJ1-3 | 16 | many | TRBV11-3 | .
CASSLPIPGLEAENEQFF | TGTGCCAGCAGCTTGCCGATCCCGGGCTTAGAGGCTGAGAATGAGCAGTTCTTC | TRBJ2-1 | 18 | many | TRBV5-6 | .
CASSYRQAGNQPQHF | TGTGCCAGCAGTTACCGCCAGGCGGGCAATCAGCCCCAGCATTTT | TRBJ1-5 | 15 | . | TRBV6-5 | .
CASSRSRAGGYEQYF | TGTGCCAGTAGTCGTTCAAGAGCGGGAGGGTACGAGCAGTACTTC | TRBJ2-7 | 15 | few | TRBV19 | TRBD2
CSARDYKTGLTDTQYF | TGCAGTGCTAGAGATTATAAAACTGGGCTCACAGATACGCAGTATTTT | TRBJ2-3 | 16 | . | TRBV20-1 | .